The source of this TCR beta chain is a study of OX40 agonist ivuxolimab in advanced cancers. For the study at large: Averaging around 60 years in age, with a range of roughly 20 to 80, the cohort was 65% to 85% male.

Study-wide findings and caveats: At 0.1 to 3.0 mg/kg and by week 6, clonal expansion occurred in CD4+ and CD8+ blood T cells.

For this clone: Its antigen is unidentified.

Autoimmune disease history or systemic immunosuppression barred patients. Libraries were prepared by immunoSEQ multiplex PCR; TCRdb keeps only in-frame clonotypes and omits some of them. The repertoire holds 48,000 or so clones, approximately 86% seen once, with approximately 1.9% in the top ten. The TCR sequence derives from an adult with an advanced solid tumor such as melanoma, head and neck, liver or kidney cancer. Material: CD4+ or CD8+ T cells sorted from blood, obtained in a trial of the OX40 agonist ivuxolimab.

This CDR3 is CASSGTSSASSYNEQFF. In DNA form, the CDR3 reads TGTGCCAGCAGTGGTACGTCTAGCGCCAGCTCCTACAATGAGCAGTTCTTC. The chain links TRBV6-1 to TRBJ2-1; a possible D gene is TRBD2 (6 bases). V lost 4 bases and J 0 bases, leaving 16 bases between the germline ends. CDR1 is MNHNS, CDR2 SASEGT, per germline. The CDR3 totals 17 residues.